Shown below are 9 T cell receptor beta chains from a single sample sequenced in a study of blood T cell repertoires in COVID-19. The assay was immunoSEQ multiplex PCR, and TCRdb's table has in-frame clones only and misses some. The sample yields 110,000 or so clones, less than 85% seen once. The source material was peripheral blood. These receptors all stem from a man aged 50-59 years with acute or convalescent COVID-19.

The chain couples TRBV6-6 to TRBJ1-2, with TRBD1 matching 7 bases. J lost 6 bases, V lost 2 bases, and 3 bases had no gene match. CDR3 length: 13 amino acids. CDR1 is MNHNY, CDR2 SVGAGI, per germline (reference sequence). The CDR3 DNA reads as TGTGCCAGCAGTTACCCACAGGGGAATGGCTACACCTTC. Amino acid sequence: CASSYPQGNGYTF.

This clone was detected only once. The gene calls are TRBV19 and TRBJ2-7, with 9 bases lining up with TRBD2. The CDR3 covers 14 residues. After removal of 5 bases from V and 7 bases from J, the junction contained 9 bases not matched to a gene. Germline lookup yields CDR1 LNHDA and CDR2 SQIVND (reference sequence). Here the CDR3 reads CASSSRTSVWEQYF. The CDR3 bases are TGTGCCAGTAGTTCGAGGACTAGCGTCTGGGAGCAGTACTTC.

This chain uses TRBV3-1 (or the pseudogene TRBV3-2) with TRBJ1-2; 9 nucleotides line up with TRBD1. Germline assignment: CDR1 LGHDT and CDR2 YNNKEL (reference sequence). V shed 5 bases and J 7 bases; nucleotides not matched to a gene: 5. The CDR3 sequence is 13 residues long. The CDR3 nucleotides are TGTGCCAGCAGCTACAGGGGGCCCGGTGGCTACACCTTC. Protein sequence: CASSYRGPGGYTF.

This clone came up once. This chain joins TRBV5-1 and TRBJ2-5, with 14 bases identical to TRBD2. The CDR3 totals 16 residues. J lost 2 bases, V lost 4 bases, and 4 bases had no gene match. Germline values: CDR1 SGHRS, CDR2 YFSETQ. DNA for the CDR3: TGCGCCAGCAGCATGGGACTAGCGGGAGTTCAAGAGACCCAGTACTTC. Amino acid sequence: CASSMGLAGVQETQYF.

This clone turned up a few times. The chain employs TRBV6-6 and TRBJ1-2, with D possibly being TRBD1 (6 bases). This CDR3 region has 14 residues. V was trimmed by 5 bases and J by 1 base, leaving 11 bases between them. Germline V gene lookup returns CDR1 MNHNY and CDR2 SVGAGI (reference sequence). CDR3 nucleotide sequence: TGTGCCAGCAGTCATTGGGACATTAACTATGGCTACACCTTC. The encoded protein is CASSHWDINYGYTF.

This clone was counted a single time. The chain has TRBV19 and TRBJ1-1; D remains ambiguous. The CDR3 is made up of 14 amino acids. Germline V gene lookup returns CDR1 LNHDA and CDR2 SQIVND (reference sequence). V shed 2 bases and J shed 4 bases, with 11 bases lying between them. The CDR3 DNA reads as TGTGCCAGTAGTATACAGGCTTCAAGCACTGAAGCTTTCTTT. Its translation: CASSIQASSTEAFF.

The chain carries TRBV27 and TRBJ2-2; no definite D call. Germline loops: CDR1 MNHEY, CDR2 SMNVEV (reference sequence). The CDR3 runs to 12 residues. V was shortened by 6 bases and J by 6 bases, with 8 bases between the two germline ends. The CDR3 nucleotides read TGTGCCAGCAGGCGTTTGTCCGGGGAGCTGTTTTTT. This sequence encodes CASRRLSGELFF.

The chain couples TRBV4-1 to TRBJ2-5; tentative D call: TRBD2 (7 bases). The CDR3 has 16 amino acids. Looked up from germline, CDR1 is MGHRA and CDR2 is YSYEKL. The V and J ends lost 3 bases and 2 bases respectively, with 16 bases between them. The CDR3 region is CASSQPEGGAQETQYF. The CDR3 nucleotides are TGCGCCAGCAGCCAGCCCGAAGGGGGGGCACAAGAGACCCAGTACTTC.

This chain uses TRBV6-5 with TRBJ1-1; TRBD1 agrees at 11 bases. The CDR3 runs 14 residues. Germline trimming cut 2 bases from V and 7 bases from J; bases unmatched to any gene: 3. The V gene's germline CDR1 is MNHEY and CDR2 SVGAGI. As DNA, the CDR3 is TGTGCCAGCAGTTACGGGACAGGGGGGATTGAAGCTTTCTTT. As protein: CASSYGTGGIEAFF.